Listed here are 8 T cell receptor beta chains from one sample, sequenced in a study of graft-versus-host responses after intestinal transplantation. Which antigens these TCRs recognize remains unknown. The method was immunoSEQ multiplex PCR; TCRdb's version includes in-frame clones alone and lacks a portion of them. This table holds some 110,000 clones, more than 80% found once. Sequences were derived from unstimulated CD4+ T cells sorted from spleen or lymph node cells, sampled before transplant. These receptors were obtained from a human donor who was the organ donor for an intestinal transplant.

The rearrangement joins TRBV5-4 to TRBJ2-5; TRBD2 matches at 7 bases. Germline V gene lookup returns CDR1 SGHNT and CDR2 YYREEE (reference sequence). The CDR3 is 15 residues long. Trimming at V came to 1 base and at J to 5 bases, leaving 8 bases not matched to a gene. The CDR3: CASSLQIAGVETQYF. In nucleotides, the CDR3 is TGTGCCAGCAGCTTGCAGATTGCGGGAGTGGAGACCCAGTACTTC.

The chain recombines TRBV9 with TRBJ2-2, with D perhaps TRBD2 (5 bases). The ends were cut back, 3 bases at V and 1 base at J, with 7 bases in the middle. The CDR3 is 14 amino acids. Germline V gene sequence: CDR1 SGDLS, CDR2 YYNGEE. The CDR3 DNA reads as TGTGCCAGCAGCGGAAGCGGGAACACCGGGGAGCTGTTTTTT. This codes for CASSGSGNTGELFF.

This chain links TRBV19 with TRBJ2-7; 8 positions match TRBD2. V lost 4 bases, J lost 5 bases, and 7 bases stayed unmatched. Germline V gives CDR1 LNHDA, CDR2 SQIVND (reference sequence). The CDR3 contains 14 residues. CDR3 in amino acids: CASSTTSGGNEQYF. The CDR3 DNA is TGTGCCAGTAGTACTACTAGCGGCGGGAACGAGCAGTACTTC.

The gene calls are TRBV4-2 and TRBJ2-2; D gene ambiguous. V was pared by 2 bases and J by 6 bases, with 7 bases between. The length of the CDR3 is 13 residues. Germline assignment: CDR1 LGHNA and CDR2 YNFKEQ. The CDR3 coding sequence is TGTGCCAGCAGCCAAACGGCTCCCGGGGAGCTGTTTTTT. Translating gives CASSQTAPGELFF.

This clone has just one count. The V gene is TRBV19, the J gene TRBJ2-1; D is perhaps TRBD2 (5 bases). Trimming removed 1 base from V and 9 bases from J, with 10 bases in between. The CDR3 extends over 13 amino acids. The germline V gene has CDR1 LNHDA and CDR2 SQIVND (reference sequence). The chain's CDR3 is CASSIVEGSEQFF. The CDR3 nucleotides are TGTGCCAGTAGTATAGTTGAAGGGAGTGAGCAGTTCTTC.

This sequence joins TRBV19 and TRBJ2-7, with 7 positions matching TRBD1. The ends lost 3 bases at V and 2 bases at J; junction bases unmatched: 7. Germline V gene data show CDR1 as LNHDA and CDR2 as SQIVND (reference sequence). This CDR3 comprises 15 residues. The CDR3 is CASSISGQDTYEQYF. The CDR3 coding sequence is TGTGCCAGTAGTATTTCTGGACAGGACACCTACGAGCAGTACTTC.

The chain combines TRBV7-2 with TRBJ1-2, with unresolved D. Germline V gene lookup returns CDR1 SGHTA and CDR2 FQGNSA. CDR3 length equals 14 residues. Trimming stripped 2 bases from V and 5 bases from J, with 12 bases between. CDR3 amino acids: CASSLTPNLYGYTF. The CDR3 DNA reads TGTGCCAGCAGCTTAACCCCTAATCTGTATGGCTACACCTTC.

The chain links TRBV7-2 to TRBJ2-3; 7 nucleotides match TRBD2. Trimming took 2 bases from V and 5 from J; bases not matched to a gene: 10. CDR3 length equals 16 residues. Germline CDR1 and CDR2: SGHTA and FQGNSA. CDR3 nucleotides: TGTGCCAGCAGCTTAATTAGCGGGCCGACCAGAGATACGCAGTATTTT. Protein sequence: CASSLISGPTRDTQYF.